What follows are 17 T cell receptor beta chains derived from one specimen sequenced in a study of coeliac disease. Clones were sequenced by immunoSEQ multiplex PCR, and TCRdb holds only the in-frame ones, with some missing. The table lists a few thousand clones, 55% to 70% of them singletons, with roughly 10% in the top ten. The specimen sequenced was lymphocytes from the gut lamina propria. These TCRs come from a man aged 65 to 79 with active celiac disease.

CDR3 loop: CASSLYGYTEAFF. The CDR3 DNA is TGTGCCAGCAGCTTATACGGGTACACTGAAGCTTTCTTT. This chain links TRBV11-1 with TRBJ1-1; D call uncertain. V lost 2 bases to trimming and J lost 3 bases, with 7 bases between them. This CDR3 spans 13 amino acids. Germline assignment: CDR1 SGHAT and CDR2 FQDESV (reference sequence).

The CDR3, as DNA: TGTGCCAGCAGCGTGGGACTAGCGGGGACAGATACGCAGTATTTT. This encodes CASSVGLAGTDTQYF. The chain combines TRBV7-7 with TRBJ2-3; 13 bases fit TRBD2. The CDR3 has 15 amino acids. J was trimmed by 3 bases and V by 5 bases; bases with no gene match: 2. Germline V lookup: CDR1 SSHAT, CDR2 FNYEAQ (reference sequence).

The CDR3 bases are TGTGCCACCAGCAGAGATCGAGACAGGGGATCTCAGCCCCAGCATTTT. Amino acid sequence: CATSRDRDRGSQPQHF. V usage is TRBV15 and J usage is TRBJ1-5; TRBD1 matches 8 bases. Germline V gene lookup returns CDR1 LNHNV and CDR2 YYDKDF (reference sequence). Germline trimming cut 0 bases from V and 6 bases from J; bases unmatched to any gene: 7. The CDR3 has 16 residues.

This chain uses TRBV7-8 with TRBJ1-1, with 8 bases fitting TRBD1. The CDR3 is 16 amino acids. From germline, CDR1 is SGHVS and CDR2 FQNEAQ. The J segment lost 0 bases and the V segment lost 5 bases, leaving 8 bases of the junction unmatched. The CDR3 region is CASSPQGDRMNTEAFF. For the CDR3, the DNA is TGTGCCAGCAGCCCCCAAGGGGACAGGATGAACACTGAAGCTTTCTTT.

CDR3 in DNA: TGTGCCAGCAGAAGAACAGGGGGCGCCAGGGAGACCCAGTACTTC. This translates into CASRRTGGARETQYF. The rearrangement uses TRBV7-9 and TRBJ2-5; 9 bases align to TRBD1. This CDR3 is 15 amino acids long. Germline V CDR1 and CDR2: SEHNR, FQNEAQ (reference sequence). Trimming took 6 bases from V and 5 from J; bases not matched to a gene: 10.

The gene calls are TRBV4-2 and TRBJ1-5, with D possibly matching TRBD1 (5 bases). V was cut by 1 base and J by 0 bases, with 7 bases left in between. Germline V gives CDR1 LGHNA, CDR2 YNFKEQ. This CDR3 contains 15 residues. The CDR3 nucleotides read TGTGCCAGCAGCCAAGCGGGGGGTAGCAATCAGCCCCAGCATTTT. Translated, it gives CASSQAGGSNQPQHF.

A single count supports this clone. The J gene is TRBJ2-5, the V gene TRBV11-2; possible D gene TRBD2, 7 bases. Trimming cost V 5 bases and J 11 bases, with 12 bases left between them. Germline CDR1 SGHAT, CDR2 FQNNGV. The CDR3 covers 11 residues. For the CDR3, the DNA is TGTGCCAGCAGCAAAGAGGGGGGGCAGTACTTC. The encoded protein is CASSKEGGQYF.

The gene calls are TRBV29-1 and TRBJ2-1; TRBD2 might be the D (6 bases). CDR3 size: 10 residues. The germline V gene encodes CDR1 SQVTM and CDR2 ANQGSEA. V dropped 6 bases and J dropped 7 bases, with 7 bases sitting between them. In nucleotides, the CDR3 is TGCAGCGTGGGGACTAATGAGCAGTTCTTC. It yields the protein CSVGTNEQFF.

The chain is built from TRBV18 and TRBJ2-1; 13 bases match TRBD2. J was trimmed by 8 bases and V by 4 bases; bases with no gene match: 5. CDR3 length: 15 amino acids. CDR1 and CDR2 (germline): KGHSH, LQKENI. Here the CDR3 reads CASSRLAGGTDEQFF. The CDR3 DNA reads TGTGCCAGCTCACGACTAGCGGGAGGAACAGATGAGCAGTTCTTC.

This rearrangement joins TRBV4-2 to TRBJ2-3, with 8 bases that match TRBD1. The CDR3 has 15 amino acids. CDR1 LGHNA and CDR2 YNFKEQ come from the germline V gene. Losses at the gene ends were 3 bases for V and 2 bases for J; bases not matched to a gene: 4. The CDR3 loop is CASSHWTGPTDTQYF. The DNA of the CDR3 is TGTGCCAGCAGCCACTGGACAGGGCCCACAGATACGCAGTATTTT.

Only a few counts were recorded for this clone. V and J are TRBV9 and TRBJ2-7; tentative D call: TRBD1 (6 bases). Trimming took 2 bases from V and 4 from J, leaving 13 bases between them. This CDR3 region has 14 residues. The V gene's germline CDR1 is SGDLS and CDR2 YYNGEE. The DNA for the CDR3 is TGTGCCAGCAGCGTTAGTGCCCAGGGGTACGAGCAGTACTTC. Its protein product is CASSVSAQGYEQYF.

V and J are TRBV5-1 and TRBJ1-1, with a possible D match to TRBD1 (5 bases). Germline lookup yields CDR1 SGHRS and CDR2 YFSETQ. The CDR3 has 14 residues. V lost 6 bases and J 4 bases, leaving 16 bases between the germline ends. CDR3 region: CASTVGTGSTEAFF. As DNA, the CDR3 is TGCGCCAGCACCGTAGGAACAGGTAGCACTGAAGCTTTCTTT.

This chain links TRBV5-6 with TRBJ2-3; TRBD2 is a possible D gene (6 bases). The CDR3 is 12 amino acids. Deletions cut 0 bases from V and 11 bases from J, with 10 bases between. Germline CDR1 reads SGHDT; CDR2 reads YYEEEE. CDR3 in DNA: TGTGCCAGCAGCTTGGCGACTAGGGTGCAGTATTTT. It specifies CASSLATRVQYF.

The gene calls are TRBV9 and TRBJ1-6; 9 bases match TRBD1. The CDR3 is made up of 14 amino acids. J gave up 10 bases and V 1 base, and 3 bases lay outside the gene matches. Germline V gene lookup returns CDR1 SGDLS and CDR2 YYNGEE. The CDR3 here is CASSVLTGGSPLHF. CDR3 coding DNA: TGTGCCAGCAGCGTACTGACAGGGGGATCACCCCTCCACTTT.

The rearrangement joins TRBV29-1 to TRBJ2-3; TRBD2 matches at 10 bases. The germline V gene has CDR1 SQVTM and CDR2 ANQGSEA. The CDR3 contains 15 residues. J was trimmed by 3 bases and V by 4 bases; bases with no gene match: 7. CDR3 region: CSVVASGRLTDTQYF. The CDR3 bases are TGCAGCGTTGTAGCTAGCGGGAGATTGACAGATACGCAGTATTTT.

The chain joins TRBV30 to TRBJ1-5; no clear D gene. The CDR3 totals 13 residues. The germline CDR1 and CDR2 sequences are GTSNPN and SVGIG (reference sequence). The ends were cut back, 5 bases at V and 0 bases at J, with 8 bases in the middle. The CDR3 DNA follows: TGTGCCTGGGCCCCAGATAGCAATCAGCCCCAGCATTTT. Its protein is CAWAPDSNQPQHF.

This clone was seen a handful of times. The chain has TRBV19 and TRBJ2-7; 9 bases agree with TRBD1. The CDR3 extends over 13 amino acids. Germline CDR1 is LNHDA and CDR2 is SQIVND (reference sequence). V lost 8 bases to trimming and J lost 5 bases; unmatched junction nucleotides: 7. For the CDR3, the DNA is TGTGCCAGTTCAGGGACAGGGACTCACGAGCAGTACTTC. It specifies CASSGTGTHEQYF.